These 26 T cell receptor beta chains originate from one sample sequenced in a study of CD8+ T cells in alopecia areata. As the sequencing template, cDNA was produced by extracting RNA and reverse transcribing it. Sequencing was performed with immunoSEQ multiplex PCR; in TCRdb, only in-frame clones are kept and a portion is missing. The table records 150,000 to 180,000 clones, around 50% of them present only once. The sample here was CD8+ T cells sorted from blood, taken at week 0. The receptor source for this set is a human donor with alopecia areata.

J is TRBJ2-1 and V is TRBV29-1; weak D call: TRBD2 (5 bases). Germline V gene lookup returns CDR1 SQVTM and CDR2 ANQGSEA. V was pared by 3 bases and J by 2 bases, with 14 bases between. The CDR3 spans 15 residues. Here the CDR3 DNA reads TGCAGCGTTGATAGCGCTTCTGGACCCTACAATGAGCAGTTCTTC. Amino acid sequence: CSVDSASGPYNEQFF.

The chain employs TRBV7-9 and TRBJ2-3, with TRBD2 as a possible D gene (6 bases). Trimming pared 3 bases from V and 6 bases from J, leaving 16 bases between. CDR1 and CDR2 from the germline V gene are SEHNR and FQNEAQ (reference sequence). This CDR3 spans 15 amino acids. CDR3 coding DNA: TGTGCCAGCAGCTTGGTCAGGGCTGGAGGGGATACGCAGTATTTT. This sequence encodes CASSLVRAGGDTQYF.

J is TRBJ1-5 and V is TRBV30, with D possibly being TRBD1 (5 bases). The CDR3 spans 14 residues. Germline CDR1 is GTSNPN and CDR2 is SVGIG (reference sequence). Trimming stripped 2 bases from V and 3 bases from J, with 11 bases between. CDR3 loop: CAWSKGNNNQPQHF. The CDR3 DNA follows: TGTGCCTGGAGTAAGGGGAATAACAATCAGCCCCAGCATTTT.

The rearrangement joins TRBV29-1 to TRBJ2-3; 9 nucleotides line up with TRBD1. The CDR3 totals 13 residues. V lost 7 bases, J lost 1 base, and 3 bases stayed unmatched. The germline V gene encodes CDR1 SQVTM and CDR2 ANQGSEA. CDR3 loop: CSGHRGRTDTQYF. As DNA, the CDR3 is TGCAGCGGCCACAGGGGGCGCACAGATACGCAGTATTTT.

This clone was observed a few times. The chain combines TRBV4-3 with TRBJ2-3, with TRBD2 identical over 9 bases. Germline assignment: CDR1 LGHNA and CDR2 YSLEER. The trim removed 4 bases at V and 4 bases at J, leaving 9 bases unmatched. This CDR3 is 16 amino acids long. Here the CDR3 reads CASSPQRGALSDTQYF. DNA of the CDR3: TGCGCCAGCAGCCCTCAGCGGGGGGCCTTATCAGATACGCAGTATTTT.

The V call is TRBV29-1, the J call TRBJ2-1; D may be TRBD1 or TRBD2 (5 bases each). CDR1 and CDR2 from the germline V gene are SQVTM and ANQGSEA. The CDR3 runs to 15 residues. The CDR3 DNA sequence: TGCAACTCCCCGGGCCAACTCGAGGGGTTTGGTGAGCAGTTCTTC. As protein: CNSPGQLEGFGEQFF.

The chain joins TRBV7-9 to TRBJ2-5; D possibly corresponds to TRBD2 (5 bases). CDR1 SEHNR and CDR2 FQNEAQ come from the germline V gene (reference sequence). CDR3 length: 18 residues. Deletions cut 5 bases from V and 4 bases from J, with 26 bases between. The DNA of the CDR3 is TGTGCCAGCAGCCCGTCCTCTGGTAGCGTCCAATTGCGAGAGACCCAGTACTTC. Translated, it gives CASSPSSGSVQLRETQYF.

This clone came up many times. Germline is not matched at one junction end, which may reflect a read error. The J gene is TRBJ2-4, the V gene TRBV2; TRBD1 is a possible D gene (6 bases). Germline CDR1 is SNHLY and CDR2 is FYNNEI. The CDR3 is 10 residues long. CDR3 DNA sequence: TGTGCCAGCGGTCAGGGGATTTTATCCTTC. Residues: CASGQGILSF. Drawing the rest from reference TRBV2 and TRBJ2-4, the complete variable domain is EPEVTQTPSHQVTQMGQEVILRCVPISNHLYFYWYRQILGQKVEFLVSFYNNEISEKSEIFDDQFSVERPDGSNFTLKIRSTKLEDSAMYFCASGQGILSFGAGTRLSVL.

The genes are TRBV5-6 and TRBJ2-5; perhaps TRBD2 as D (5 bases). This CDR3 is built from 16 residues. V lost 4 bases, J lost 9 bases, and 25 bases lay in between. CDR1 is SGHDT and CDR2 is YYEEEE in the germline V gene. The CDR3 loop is CASSPSGTGGSRAQYF. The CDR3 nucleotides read TGTGCCAGCAGCCCAAGCGGAACCGGCGGCTCAAGGGCCCAGTACTTC.

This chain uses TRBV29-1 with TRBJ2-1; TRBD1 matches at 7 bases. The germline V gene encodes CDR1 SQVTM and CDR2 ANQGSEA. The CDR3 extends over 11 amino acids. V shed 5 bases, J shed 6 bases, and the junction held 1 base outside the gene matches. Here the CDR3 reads CSVYRGNEQFF. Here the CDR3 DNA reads TGCAGCGTTTACAGGGGCAATGAGCAGTTCTTC.

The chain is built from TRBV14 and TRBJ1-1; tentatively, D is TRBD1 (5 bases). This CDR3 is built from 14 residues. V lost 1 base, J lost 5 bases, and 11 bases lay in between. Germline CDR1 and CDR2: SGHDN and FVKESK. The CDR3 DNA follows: TGTGCCAGCAGCCAAGCAGGGAGGATAACTGAAGCTTTCTTT. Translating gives CASSQAGRITEAFF.

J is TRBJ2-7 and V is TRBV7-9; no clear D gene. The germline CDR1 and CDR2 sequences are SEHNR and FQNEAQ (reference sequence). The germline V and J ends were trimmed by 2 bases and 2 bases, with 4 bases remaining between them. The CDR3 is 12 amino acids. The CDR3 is CASSLIPYEQYF. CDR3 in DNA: TGTGCCAGCAGCTTAATCCCCTACGAGCAGTACTTC.

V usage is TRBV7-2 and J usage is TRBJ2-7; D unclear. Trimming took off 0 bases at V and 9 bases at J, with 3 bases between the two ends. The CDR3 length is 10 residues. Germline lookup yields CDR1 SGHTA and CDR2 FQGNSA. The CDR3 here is CASSLALQYF. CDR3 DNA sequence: TGTGCCAGCAGCTTAGCGCTGCAGTACTTC.

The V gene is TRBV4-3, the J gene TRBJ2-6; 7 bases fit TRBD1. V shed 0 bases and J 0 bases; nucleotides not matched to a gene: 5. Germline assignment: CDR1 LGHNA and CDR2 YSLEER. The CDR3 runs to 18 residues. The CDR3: CASSQDRTGYSGANVLTF. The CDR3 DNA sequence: TGCGCCAGCAGCCAAGATAGGACAGGCTACTCTGGGGCCAACGTCCTGACTTTC.

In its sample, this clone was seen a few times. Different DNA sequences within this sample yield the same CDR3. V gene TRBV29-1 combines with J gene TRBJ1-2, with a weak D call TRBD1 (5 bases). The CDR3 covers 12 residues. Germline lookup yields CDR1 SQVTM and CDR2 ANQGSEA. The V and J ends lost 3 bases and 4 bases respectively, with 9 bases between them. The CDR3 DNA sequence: TGCAGCGTTGATCGCGGGGCCTATGGCTACACCTTC. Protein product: CSVDRGAYGYTF.

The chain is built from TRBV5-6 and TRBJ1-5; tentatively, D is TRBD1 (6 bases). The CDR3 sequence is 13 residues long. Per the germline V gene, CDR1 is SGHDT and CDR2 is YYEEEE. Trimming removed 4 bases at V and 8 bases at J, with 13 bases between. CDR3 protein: CASSGGQGKPQHF. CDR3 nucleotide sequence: TGTGCCAGCAGCGGGGGGCAGGGAAAGCCCCAGCATTTT.

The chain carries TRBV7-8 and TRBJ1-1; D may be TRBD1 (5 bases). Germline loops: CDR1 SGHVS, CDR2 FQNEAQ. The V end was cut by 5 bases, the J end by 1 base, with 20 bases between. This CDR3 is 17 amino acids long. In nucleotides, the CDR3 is TGTGCCAGCAGCCCCCCCGAGTGGGGGTACACGAACACTGAAGCTTTCTTT. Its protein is CASSPPEWGYTNTEAFF.

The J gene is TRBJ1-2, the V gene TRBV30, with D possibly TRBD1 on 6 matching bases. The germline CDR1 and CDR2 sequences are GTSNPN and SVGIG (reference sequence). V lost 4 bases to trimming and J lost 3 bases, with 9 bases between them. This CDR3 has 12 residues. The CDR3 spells CAWINRDYGYTF. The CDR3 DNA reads TGTGCCTGGATCAACAGGGACTATGGCTACACCTTC.

CDR3 sequence: CASTTTLGFGYGYTF. The DNA for the CDR3 is TGTGCCAGCACCACAACGTTGGGATTTGGCTATGGCTACACCTTC. The chain recombines TRBV7-9 with TRBJ1-2; D gene unclear. Germline loops: CDR1 SEHNR, CDR2 FQNEAQ (reference sequence). The CDR3 has 15 residues. The V gene lost 7 bases and the J gene lost 4 bases, with 19 bases spanning the gap.

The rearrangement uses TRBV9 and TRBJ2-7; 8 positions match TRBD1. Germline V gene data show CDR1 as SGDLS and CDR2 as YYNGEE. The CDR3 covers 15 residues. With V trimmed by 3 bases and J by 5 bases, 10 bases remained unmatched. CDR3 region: CASSARQGIKDEQYF. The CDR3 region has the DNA TGTGCCAGCAGCGCCAGACAGGGGATTAAGGACGAGCAGTACTTC.

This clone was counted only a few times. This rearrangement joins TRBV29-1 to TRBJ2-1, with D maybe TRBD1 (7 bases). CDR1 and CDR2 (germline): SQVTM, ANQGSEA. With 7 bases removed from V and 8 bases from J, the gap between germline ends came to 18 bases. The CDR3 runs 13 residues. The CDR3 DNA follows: TGCAGCGCTATGGGGGGACAGCTCTATGAGCAGTTCTTC. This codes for CSAMGGQLYEQFF.

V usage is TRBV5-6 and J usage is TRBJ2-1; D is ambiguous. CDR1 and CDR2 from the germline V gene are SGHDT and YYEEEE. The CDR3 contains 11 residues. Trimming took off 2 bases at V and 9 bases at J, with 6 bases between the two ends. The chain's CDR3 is CASSFVSEQFF. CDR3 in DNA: TGTGCCAGCAGCTTTGTGTCTGAGCAGTTCTTC.

The CDR3 region has the DNA TGCAGCGTTGATGGTCGACAGGGAAACACTGAAGCTTTCTTT. Its translation: CSVDGRQGNTEAFF. This sequence joins TRBV29-1 and TRBJ1-1; TRBD1 matches 7 bases. This CDR3 comprises 14 residues. Germline CDR1 SQVTM, CDR2 ANQGSEA. J was trimmed by 2 bases and V by 3 bases; bases with no gene match: 6.

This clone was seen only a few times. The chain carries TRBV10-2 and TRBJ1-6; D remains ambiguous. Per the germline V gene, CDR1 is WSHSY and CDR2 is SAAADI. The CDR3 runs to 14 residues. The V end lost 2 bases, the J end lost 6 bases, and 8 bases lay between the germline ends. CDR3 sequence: CASSEQRGNSPLHF. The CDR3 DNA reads TGCGCCAGCAGTGAGCAACGGGGTAATTCACCCCTCCACTTT.

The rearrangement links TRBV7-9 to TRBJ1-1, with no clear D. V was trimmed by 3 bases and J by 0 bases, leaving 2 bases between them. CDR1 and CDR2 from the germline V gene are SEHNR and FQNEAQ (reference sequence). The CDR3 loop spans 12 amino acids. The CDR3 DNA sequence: TGTGCCAGCAGCTTTATGAACACTGAAGCTTTCTTT. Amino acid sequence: CASSFMNTEAFF.

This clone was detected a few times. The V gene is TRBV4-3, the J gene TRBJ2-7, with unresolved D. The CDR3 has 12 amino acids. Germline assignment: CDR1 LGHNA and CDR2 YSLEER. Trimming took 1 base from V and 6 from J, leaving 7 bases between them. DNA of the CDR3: TGCGCCAGCAGCCAAGGAGAGACCGAGCAGTACTTC. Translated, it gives CASSQGETEQYF.